This TCR beta chain emerged from a study of blood T cell repertoires in COVID-19. About the research overall: Specimens from acute and convalescent COVID-19 originated in the United States, Italy and Spain.

The CDR3 has 12 amino acids. Trimming took 5 bases from V and 11 from J; bases not matched to a gene: 8. Germline CDR1 MNHEY, CDR2 SMNVEV (reference sequence). Enrollees, roughly 18 to 90 years old, lived in 25 or so US areas. Clinical history as reported by participants underpinned cohort assignment. Authors' processing steps: Amplified reference gene primers provided the basis for estimating nucleated cell counts. The table came from immunoSEQ multiplex PCR; TCRdb's copy has only in-frame clones and leaves some out. V and J calls and clone size come straight from that table; D and trimming were deduced from the DNA. The sample consists of roughly 250,000 clones, around 90% of them appearing once.

V and J are TRBV27 and TRBJ1-1; 7 bases agree with TRBD1. Input material: PBMCs or T cells enriched from blood (not recorded which). This clonotype was obtained from a woman between 25 and 40 years old with acute COVID-19. DNA of the CDR3: TGTGCCAGCAGTCCTCAGGGGGGATGGGCTTTCTTT. Translated, it gives CASSPQGGWAFF.